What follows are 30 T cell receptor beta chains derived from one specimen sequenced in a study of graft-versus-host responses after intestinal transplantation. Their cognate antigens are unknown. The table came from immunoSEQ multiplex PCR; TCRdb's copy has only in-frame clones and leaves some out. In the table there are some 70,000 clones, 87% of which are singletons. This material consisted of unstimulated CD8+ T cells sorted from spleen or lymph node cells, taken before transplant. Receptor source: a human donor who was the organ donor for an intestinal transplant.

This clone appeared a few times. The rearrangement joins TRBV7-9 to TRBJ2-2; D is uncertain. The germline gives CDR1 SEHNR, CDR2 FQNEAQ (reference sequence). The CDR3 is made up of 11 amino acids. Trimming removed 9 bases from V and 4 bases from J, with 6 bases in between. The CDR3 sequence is CASWGTGELFF. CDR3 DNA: TGTGCCAGTTGGGGCACCGGGGAGCTGTTTTTT.

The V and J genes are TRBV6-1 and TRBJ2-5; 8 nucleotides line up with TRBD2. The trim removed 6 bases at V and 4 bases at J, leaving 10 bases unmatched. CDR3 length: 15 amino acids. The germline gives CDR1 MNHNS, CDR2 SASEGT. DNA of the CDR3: TGTGCCAGCAGCGTGGAGCGGGGGTTTGGAGAGACCCAGTACTTC. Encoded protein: CASSVERGFGETQYF.

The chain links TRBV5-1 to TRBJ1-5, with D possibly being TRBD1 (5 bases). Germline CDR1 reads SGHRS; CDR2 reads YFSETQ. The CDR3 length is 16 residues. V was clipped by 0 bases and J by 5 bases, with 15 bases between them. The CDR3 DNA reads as TGCGCCAGCAGCTTGGGTCCAGGGAGGGACGATCAGCCCCAGCATTTT. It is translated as CASSLGPGRDDQPQHF. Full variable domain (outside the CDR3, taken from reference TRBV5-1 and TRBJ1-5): KAGVTQTPRYLIKTRGQQVTLSCSPISGHRSVSWYQQTPGQGLQFLFEYFSETQRNKGNFPGRFSGRQFSNSRSEMNVSTLELGDSALYLCASSLGPGRDDQPQHFGDGTRLSIL.

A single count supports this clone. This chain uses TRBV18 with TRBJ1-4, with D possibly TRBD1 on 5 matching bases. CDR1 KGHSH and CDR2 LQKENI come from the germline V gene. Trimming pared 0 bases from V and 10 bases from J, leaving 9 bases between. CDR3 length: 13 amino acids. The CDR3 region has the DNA TGTGCCAGCTCACCACCGGTGGGGCGAAAACTGTTTTTT. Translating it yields CASSPPVGRKLFF.

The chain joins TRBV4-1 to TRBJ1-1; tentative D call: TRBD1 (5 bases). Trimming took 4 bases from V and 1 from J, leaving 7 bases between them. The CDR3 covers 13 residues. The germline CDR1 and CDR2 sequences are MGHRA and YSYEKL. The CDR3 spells CASSLTGNTEAFF. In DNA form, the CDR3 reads TGCGCCAGCAGCCTCACAGGGAACACTGAAGCTTTCTTT.

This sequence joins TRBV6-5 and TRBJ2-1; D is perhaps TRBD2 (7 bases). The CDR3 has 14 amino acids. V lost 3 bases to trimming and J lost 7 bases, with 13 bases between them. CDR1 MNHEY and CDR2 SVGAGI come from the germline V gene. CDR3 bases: TGTGCCAGCAGTTATGGGGGGGCACAAAATGAGCAGTTCTTC. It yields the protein CASSYGGAQNEQFF.

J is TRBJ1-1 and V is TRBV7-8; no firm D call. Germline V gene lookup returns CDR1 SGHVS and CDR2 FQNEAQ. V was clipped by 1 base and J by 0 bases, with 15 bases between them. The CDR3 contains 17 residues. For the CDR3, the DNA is TGTGCCAGCAGCTTAGATATAGGTATTGACATGAACACTGAAGCTTTCTTT. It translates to CASSLDIGIDMNTEAFF.

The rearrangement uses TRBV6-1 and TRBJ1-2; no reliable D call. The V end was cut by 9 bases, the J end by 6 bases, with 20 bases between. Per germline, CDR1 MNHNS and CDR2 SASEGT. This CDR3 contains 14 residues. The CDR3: CASWAAGRPDGYTF. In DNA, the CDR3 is TGTGCCAGTTGGGCCGCCGGCAGGCCTGATGGCTACACCTTC.

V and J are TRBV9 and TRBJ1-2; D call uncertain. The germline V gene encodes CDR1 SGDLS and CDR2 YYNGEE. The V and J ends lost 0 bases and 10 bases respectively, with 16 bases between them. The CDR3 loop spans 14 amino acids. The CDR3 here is CASSVGEGKWDYTF. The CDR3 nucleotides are TGTGCCAGCAGCGTAGGAGAGGGAAAGTGGGACTACACCTTC. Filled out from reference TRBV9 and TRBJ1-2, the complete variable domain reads DSGVTQTPKHLITATGQRVTLRCSPRSGDLSVYWYQQSLDQGLQFLIQYYNGEERAKGNILERFSAQQFPDLHSELNLSSLELGDSALYFCASSVGEGKWDYTFGSGTRLTVV.

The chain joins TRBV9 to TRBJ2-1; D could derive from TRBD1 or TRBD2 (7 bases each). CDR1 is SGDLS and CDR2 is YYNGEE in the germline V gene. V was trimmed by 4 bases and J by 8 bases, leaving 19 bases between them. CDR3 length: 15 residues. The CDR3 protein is CASSPRGGPSDEQFF. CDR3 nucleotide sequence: TGTGCCAGCAGCCCCAGGGGGGGGCCGAGCGATGAGCAGTTCTTC.

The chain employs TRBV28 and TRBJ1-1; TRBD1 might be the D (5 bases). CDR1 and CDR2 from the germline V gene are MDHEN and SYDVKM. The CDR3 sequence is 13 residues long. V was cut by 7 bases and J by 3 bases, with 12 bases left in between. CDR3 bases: TGTGCCAGCATCCTCGCGGGGGACACTGAAGCTTTCTTT. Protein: CASILAGDTEAFF. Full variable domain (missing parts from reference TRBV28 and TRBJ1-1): DVKVTQSSRYLVKRTGEKVFLECVQDMDHENMFWYRQDPGLGLRLIYFSYDVKMKEKGDIPEGYSVSREKKERFSLILESASTNQTSMYLCASILAGDTEAFFGQGTRLTVV.

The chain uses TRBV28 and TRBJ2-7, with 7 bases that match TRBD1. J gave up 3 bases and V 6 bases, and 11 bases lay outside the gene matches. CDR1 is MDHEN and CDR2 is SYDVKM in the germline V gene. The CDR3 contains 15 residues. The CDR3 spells CASSSFYGTDYEQYF. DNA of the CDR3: TGTGCCAGCAGCAGCTTTTACGGGACAGACTACGAGCAGTACTTC.

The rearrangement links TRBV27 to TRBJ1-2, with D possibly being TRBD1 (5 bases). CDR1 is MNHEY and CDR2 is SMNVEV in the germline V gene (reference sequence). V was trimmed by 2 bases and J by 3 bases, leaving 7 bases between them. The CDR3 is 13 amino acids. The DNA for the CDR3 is TGTGCCAGCAGTTTAAGGGGTGACTATGGCTACACCTTC. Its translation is CASSLRGDYGYTF.

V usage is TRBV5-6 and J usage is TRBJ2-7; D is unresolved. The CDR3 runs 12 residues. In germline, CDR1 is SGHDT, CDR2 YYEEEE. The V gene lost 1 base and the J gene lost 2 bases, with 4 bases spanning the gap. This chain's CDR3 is CASSLRAYEQYF. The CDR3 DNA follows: TGTGCCAGCAGCTTGAGGGCCTACGAGCAGTACTTC.

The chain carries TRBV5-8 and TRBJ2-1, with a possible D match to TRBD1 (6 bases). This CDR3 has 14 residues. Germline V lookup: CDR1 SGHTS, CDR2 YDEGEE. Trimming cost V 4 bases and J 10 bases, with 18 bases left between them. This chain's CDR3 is CASSTRTGQGEQFF. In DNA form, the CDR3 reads TGTGCCAGCAGCACCAGGACCGGGCAGGGGGAGCAGTTCTTC.

CDR3 nucleotides: TGTGCCAGCAGCTTAGAGGAGAGCTCTGGAAACACCATATATTTT. Its translation: CASSLEESSGNTIYF. This chain connects TRBV11-2 to TRBJ1-3; D unclear. Germline V gives CDR1 SGHAT, CDR2 FQNNGV. V shed 0 bases and J shed 0 bases, with 6 bases lying between them. The CDR3 loop spans 15 amino acids. The complete variable domain, with remaining parts taken from reference TRBV11-2 and TRBJ1-3, reads EAGVAQSPRYKIIEKRQSVAFWCNPISGHATLYWYQQILGQGPKLLIQFQNNGVVDDSQLPKDRFSAERLKGVDSTLKIQPAKLEDSAVYLCASSLEESSGNTIYFGEGSWLTVV.

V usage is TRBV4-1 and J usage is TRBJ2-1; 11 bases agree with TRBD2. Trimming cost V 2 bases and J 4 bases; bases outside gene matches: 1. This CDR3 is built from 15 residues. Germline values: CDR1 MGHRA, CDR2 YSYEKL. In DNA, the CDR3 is TGCGCCAGCAGCCAATCTAGCGGGGGGTACAATGAGCAGTTCTTC. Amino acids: CASSQSSGGYNEQFF.

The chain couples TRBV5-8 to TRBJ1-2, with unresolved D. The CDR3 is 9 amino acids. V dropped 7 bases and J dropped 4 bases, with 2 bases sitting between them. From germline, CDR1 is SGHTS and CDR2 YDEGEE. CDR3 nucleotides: TGTGCCAGCCCCTATGGCTACACCTTC. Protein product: CASPYGYTF.

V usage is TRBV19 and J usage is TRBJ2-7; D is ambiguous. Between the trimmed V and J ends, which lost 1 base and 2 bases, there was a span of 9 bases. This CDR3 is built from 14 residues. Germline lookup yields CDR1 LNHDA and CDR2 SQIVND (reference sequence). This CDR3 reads CASSIGTQPYEQYF. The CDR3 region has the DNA TGTGCCAGTAGTATAGGGACGCAGCCCTACGAGCAGTACTTC.

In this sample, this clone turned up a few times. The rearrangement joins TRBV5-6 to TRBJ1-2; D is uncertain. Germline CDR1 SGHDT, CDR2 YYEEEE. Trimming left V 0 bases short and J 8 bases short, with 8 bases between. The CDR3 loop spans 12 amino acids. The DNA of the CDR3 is TGTGCCAGCAGCTTGGGGGTCTGGGGCTACACCTTC. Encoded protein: CASSLGVWGYTF.

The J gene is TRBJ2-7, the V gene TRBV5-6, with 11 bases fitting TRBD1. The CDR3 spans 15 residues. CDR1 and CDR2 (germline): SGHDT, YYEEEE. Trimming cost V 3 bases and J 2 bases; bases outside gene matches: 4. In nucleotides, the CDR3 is TGTGCCAGCAGCTCCAGGACAGGGGGCCCCTACGAGCAGTACTTC. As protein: CASSSRTGGPYEQYF.

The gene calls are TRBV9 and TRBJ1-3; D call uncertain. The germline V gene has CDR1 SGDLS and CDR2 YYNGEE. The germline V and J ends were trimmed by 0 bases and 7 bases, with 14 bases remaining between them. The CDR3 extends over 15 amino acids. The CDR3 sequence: CASSVGAHRGNTIYF. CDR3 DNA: TGTGCCAGCAGCGTAGGGGCTCATAGAGGGAACACCATATATTTT.

The DNA of the CDR3 is TGTGCCAGCAGCCAAGAGAGCAGGTTTGCCGGGGCCAACGTCCTGACTTTC. Its translation: CASSQESRFAGANVLTF. This chain joins TRBV4-2 and TRBJ2-6; D gene unclear. V was pared by 0 bases and J by 4 bases, with 13 bases between. The CDR3 loop spans 17 amino acids. Germline V gives CDR1 LGHNA, CDR2 YNFKEQ.

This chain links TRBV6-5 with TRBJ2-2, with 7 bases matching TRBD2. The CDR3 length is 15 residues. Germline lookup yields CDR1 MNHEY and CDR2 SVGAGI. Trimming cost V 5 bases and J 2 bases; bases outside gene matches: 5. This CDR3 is CASSPGTINTGELFF. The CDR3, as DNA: TGTGCCAGCAGTCCCGGGACTATTAACACCGGGGAGCTGTTTTTT.

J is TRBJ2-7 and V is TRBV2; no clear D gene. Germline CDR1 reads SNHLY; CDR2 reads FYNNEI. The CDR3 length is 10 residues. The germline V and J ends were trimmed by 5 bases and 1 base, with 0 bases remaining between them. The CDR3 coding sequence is TGTGCCAGCAGTTCCTACGAGCAGTACTTC. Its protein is CASSSYEQYF.

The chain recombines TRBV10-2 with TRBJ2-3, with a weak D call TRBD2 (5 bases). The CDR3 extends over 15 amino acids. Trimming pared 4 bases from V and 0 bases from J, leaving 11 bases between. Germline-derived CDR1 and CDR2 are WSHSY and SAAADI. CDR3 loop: CASSVTRGSTDTQYF. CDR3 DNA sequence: TGCGCCAGCAGTGTAACTAGAGGTAGCACAGATACGCAGTATTTT.

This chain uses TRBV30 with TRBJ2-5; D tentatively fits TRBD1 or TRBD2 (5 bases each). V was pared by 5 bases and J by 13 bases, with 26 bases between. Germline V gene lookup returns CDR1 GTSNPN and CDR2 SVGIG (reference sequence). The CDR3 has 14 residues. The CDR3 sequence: CAWGMYKMGDQPYF. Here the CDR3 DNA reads TGTGCCTGGGGCATGTATAAGATGGGGGACCAACCGTACTTC.

The CDR3 nucleotides read TGTGCCAGCAGTGAAGACACATCTGGGGCCAACGTCCTGACTTTC. Residues: CASSEDTSGANVLTF. The chain uses TRBV6-1 and TRBJ2-6; D remains unclear. Trimming cost V 1 base and J 1 base, with 5 bases left between them. The CDR3 has 15 amino acids. Germline loops: CDR1 MNHNS, CDR2 SASEGT.

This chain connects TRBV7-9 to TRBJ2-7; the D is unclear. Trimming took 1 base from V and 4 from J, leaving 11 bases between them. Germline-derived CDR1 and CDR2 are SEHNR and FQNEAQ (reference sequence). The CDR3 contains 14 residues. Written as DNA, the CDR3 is TGTGCCAGCAGCTTAGGCGGCTCAAATTACGAGCAGTACTTC. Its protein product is CASSLGGSNYEQYF.

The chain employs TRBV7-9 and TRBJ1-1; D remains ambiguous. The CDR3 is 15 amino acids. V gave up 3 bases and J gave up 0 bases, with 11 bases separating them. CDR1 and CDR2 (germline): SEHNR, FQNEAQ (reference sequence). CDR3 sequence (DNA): TGTGCCAGCAGCTTTGAGGTCCCGATGAACACTGAAGCTTTCTTT. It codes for CASSFEVPMNTEAFF.